The 27 T cell receptor beta chains listed next were all sequenced from one sample in a study of identical twins. MiXCR, applied by TCRdb to the 5' RACE reads, yields one record per CDR3 protein. In the table there are some 590,000 distinct CDR3 sequences, approximately 10% of which are singletons. The same specimen was also included in a second study, on yellow fever vaccine responses in identical twins.

The specimen was PBMCs. Source of these receptors: a woman aged 18-30 years in good health.

The chain has TRBV20-1 and TRBJ2-1, with unresolved D. The V and J ends lost 7 bases and 3 bases respectively, with 13 bases between them. The CDR3 runs to 13 residues. From germline, CDR1 is DFQATT and CDR2 SNEGSKA (reference sequence). DNA of the CDR3: TGCAGTGTTTTCGGCGGAAACTACAATGAGCAGTTCTTC. Its translation is CSVFGGNYNEQFF.

This clonotype came up a few times. Here the CDR3 reads CASSQERGQGGELFF. DNA of the CDR3: TGCGCCAGCAGCCAAGAGAGAGGGCAAGGCGGGGAGCTGTTTTTT. The chain uses TRBV4-3 and TRBJ2-2; a weak D match, TRBD2 (5 bases). Trimming took off 0 bases at V and 7 bases at J, with 12 bases between the two ends. This CDR3 has 15 residues. From germline, CDR1 is LGHNA and CDR2 YSLEER.

The rearrangement links TRBV10-1 to TRBJ2-3; 11 positions agree with TRBD2. The CDR3 extends over 15 amino acids. The V segment lost 6 bases and the J segment 3 bases; nucleotides outside the gene matches: 5. The germline V gene encodes CDR1 WNHNN and CDR2 SYGVQD (reference sequence). The CDR3 nucleotides read TGCGCCAGCAGCGCACTAGCGGGAGCTACAGATACGCAGTATTTT. It specifies CASSALAGATDTQYF.

This clonotype was found many times. This chain links TRBV24-1 with TRBJ2-7; D not resolved. This CDR3 comprises 14 residues. Germline V gene data show CDR1 as KGHDR and CDR2 as SFDVKD. The V end was cut by 4 bases, the J end by 5 bases, with 14 bases between. The CDR3 nucleotides are TGTGCCACCAGTGACAGCGACCATCGTCACGAGCAGTACTTC. It specifies CATSDSDHRHEQYF.

The CDR3 nucleotides are TGTGCCAGCAGCGTATCGGGACTAGCGGGCTCCTACAATGAGCAGTTCTTC. It specifies CASSVSGLAGSYNEQFF. The J gene is TRBJ2-1, the V gene TRBV9; TRBD2 matches at 12 bases. V lost 1 base and J lost 0; bases outside the gene matches: 2. The CDR3 sequence is 17 residues long. CDR1 is SGDLS, CDR2 YYNGEE, per germline.

The chain employs TRBV5-1 and TRBJ2-1, with D maybe TRBD1 (5 bases). The germline V gene encodes CDR1 SGHRS and CDR2 YFSETQ. The CDR3 has 14 residues. V lost 1 base and J 8 bases, leaving 13 bases between the germline ends. The CDR3 spells CASSLQGTRYEQFF. The CDR3 DNA reads as TGCGCCAGCAGCTTGCAGGGAACAAGGTATGAGCAGTTCTTC.

The V call is TRBV20-1, the J call TRBJ2-3; 14 positions agree with TRBD2. V dropped 6 bases and J dropped 5; count of bases not matched to a gene: 7. Germline lookup yields CDR1 DFQATT and CDR2 SNEGSKA (reference sequence). The CDR3 consists of 15 residues. The CDR3 region has the DNA TGCAGTGCGCGGACTAGCGGGGGGAGGTTAGATACGCAGTATTTT. It specifies CSARTSGGRLDTQYF.

This clonotype was picked up many times. The gene calls are TRBV12-3 or TRBV12-4 and TRBJ2-3; no clear D. V gave up 5 bases and J gave up 2 bases, with 8 bases separating them. The CDR3 loop spans 13 amino acids. The CDR3: CASSHRPTDTQYF. Here the CDR3 DNA reads TGTGCCAGCAGTCATAGGCCCACAGATACGCAGTATTTT.

The chain couples TRBV11-2 to TRBJ2-4; the D is unclear. Germline V gene sequence: CDR1 SGHAT, CDR2 FQNNGV. The V end lost 5 bases, the J end lost 10 bases, and 21 bases lay between the germline ends. This CDR3 has 15 amino acids. In DNA form, the CDR3 reads TGTGCCAGCAGCCCAAACCTTTCTCGACAAGGAATTCAGTACTTC. It specifies CASSPNLSRQGIQYF.

The rearrangement links TRBV4-1 to TRBJ2-7; 11 bases line up with TRBD2. The germline gives CDR1 MGHRA, CDR2 YSYEKL. This CDR3 comprises 14 residues. The V segment lost 5 bases and the J segment 6 bases; nucleotides outside the gene matches: 6. The CDR3 DNA follows: TGCGCCAGCAGCGCTAGCGGGAGGCGCGGCGAGCAGTACTTC. Amino acid sequence: CASSASGRRGEQYF.

This clonotype showed up many times. V is TRBV12-3 or TRBV12-4 and J is TRBJ2-5; 9 positions agree with TRBD1. With V trimmed by 5 bases and J by 5 bases, 3 bases remained unmatched. The CDR3 is 13 amino acids. The DNA for the CDR3 is TGTGCCAGCAGTGGGACAGGGAAGGAGACCCAGTACTTC. Protein: CASSGTGKETQYF.

This chain uses TRBV20-1 with TRBJ2-7; 7 nucleotides agree with TRBD2. The CDR3 sequence is 15 residues long. Trimming took 2 bases from V and 3 from J; bases not matched to a gene: 10. Germline CDR1 and CDR2: DFQATT and SNEGSKA (reference sequence). As DNA, the CDR3 is TGCAGTGCTAGATTCACCGGGACTACCTTCTACGAGCAGTACTTC. Amino acids: CSARFTGTTFYEQYF.

The chain combines TRBV5-5 with TRBJ2-1, with TRBD2 matching 12 bases. CDR1 and CDR2 from the germline V gene are SGHKS and YYEKEE (reference sequence). Trimming removed 6 bases from V and 9 bases from J; junction bases left unmatched: 7. This CDR3 contains 14 residues. This CDR3 reads CASTGLAGFGEQFF. In DNA, the CDR3 is TGTGCCAGCACCGGACTAGCGGGATTTGGTGAGCAGTTCTTC.

The chain recombines TRBV24-1 with TRBJ2-3; D perhaps matches TRBD2 (6 bases). CDR1 and CDR2 (germline): KGHDR, SFDVKD. CDR3 length equals 15 residues. Trimming removed 5 bases from V and 0 bases from J, with 11 bases in between. The CDR3 spells CATSGAGRSTDTQYF. As DNA, the CDR3 is TGTGCCACCAGTGGTGCGGGAAGGAGCACAGATACGCAGTATTTT.

There are a few counts of this clonotype. The chain employs TRBV9 and TRBJ2-1; TRBD1 matches 7 bases. J was trimmed by 10 bases and V by 2 bases; bases with no gene match: 9. CDR1 is SGDLS, CDR2 YYNGEE, per germline. The CDR3 totals 14 residues. As DNA, the CDR3 is TGTGCCAGCAGCGTCCTAGACAGGGTAGCAGAGCAGTTCTTC. Protein: CASSVLDRVAEQFF.

This chain joins TRBV20-1 and TRBJ2-1; 8 nucleotides align to TRBD2. Germline V CDR1 and CDR2: DFQATT, SNEGSKA (reference sequence). The CDR3 runs 16 residues. The V and J ends lost 0 bases and 8 bases, in that order; junction bases with no gene match: 12. CDR3 DNA: TGCAGTGCTAGAGAGGGATTCTTTCGGGAGGGGGATGAGCAGTTCTTC. It is translated as CSAREGFFREGDEQFF.

This clonotype turned up a few times. The V gene is TRBV7-3, the J gene TRBJ2-7; D possibly uses TRBD1 or TRBD2 (5 bases each). CDR1 and CDR2 from the germline V gene are SGHTA and FQGTGA. The V gene lost 2 bases and the J gene lost 2 bases, with 13 bases spanning the gap. The CDR3 is 15 amino acids. CDR3 in amino acids: CASSLYVGTAYEQYF. The CDR3 nucleotides are TGTGCCAGCAGCTTATACGTGGGGACCGCCTACGAGCAGTACTTC.

This rearrangement joins TRBV6-5 to TRBJ2-1; 9 nucleotides match TRBD1. The CDR3 is made up of 12 amino acids. Germline V CDR1 and CDR2: MNHEY, SVGAGI. With 7 bases clipped from V and 8 bases from J, the junction kept 3 bases outside the gene matches. CDR3 protein: CASKDRGDEQFF. The CDR3 DNA reads as TGTGCCAGCAAAGACAGGGGGGATGAGCAGTTCTTC.

This clonotype appeared many times. The chain has TRBV6-4 and TRBJ2-3; TRBD2 matches 12 bases. V shed 5 bases, J shed 6 bases, and the junction held 6 bases outside the gene matches. The CDR3 sequence is 15 residues long. CDR1 and CDR2 (germline): MRHNA, SNTAGT. CDR3 coding DNA: TGTGCCAGCAGTCGGACTAGCGGGACTGGGGATACGCAGTATTTT. Translation: CASSRTSGTGDTQYF.

This clonotype showed up many times. This sequence joins TRBV20-1 and TRBJ1-5; 8 bases are shared with TRBD1. Germline loops: CDR1 DFQATT, CDR2 SNEGSKA (reference sequence). The CDR3 has 15 residues. After removal of 1 base from V and 2 bases from J, the junction contained 4 bases not matched to a gene. The DNA of the CDR3 is TGCAGTGCTAGAGTTCAGGGGGCGGGCAATCAGCCCCAGCATTTT. This codes for CSARVQGAGNQPQHF.

This clonotype was picked up a small number of times. This sequence joins TRBV10-3 and TRBJ2-3, with no clear D. Between the trimmed V and J ends, which lost 9 bases and 1 base, there was a span of 11 bases. The CDR3 has 13 amino acids. CDR1 is ENHRY, CDR2 SYGVKD, per germline. In nucleotides, the CDR3 is TGTGCCATGGCAGGATTTCGCACAGATACGCAGTATTTT. Amino acid sequence: CAMAGFRTDTQYF.

This clonotype has more than one count but fewer than ten. This chain joins TRBV6-2 or TRBV6-3 and TRBJ2-2, with D perhaps assigned TRBD1 or TRBD2 (6 bases each). The CDR3 sequence is 16 residues long. Looked up from germline, CDR1 is MNHEY and CDR2 is SVGEGT. The V end was cut by 5 bases, the J end by 0 bases, with 13 bases between. The DNA of the CDR3 is TGTGCCAGCAGTGAGGGGGGAATCGCGAACACCGGGGAGCTGTTTTTT. Its translation is CASSEGGIANTGELFF.

The rearrangement links TRBV12-3 or TRBV12-4 to TRBJ2-7; no clear D gene. The CDR3 is made up of 14 amino acids. V was pared by 4 bases and J by 0 bases, with 10 bases between. Here the CDR3 reads CASSSDSTSYEQYF. The CDR3 DNA reads TGTGCCAGCAGTTCAGACTCTACCTCCTACGAGCAGTACTTC.

J is TRBJ2-1 and V is TRBV23-1; 12 bases map to TRBD2. TRBV23-1 is recorded as an ORF, its role being uncertain. Unmatched junction bases numbered 24, after V lost 8 bases and J lost 10 bases. This CDR3 has 19 residues. CDR3 in amino acids: CASRLLNGLAGRSAREQFF. The CDR3 DNA follows: TGCGCCAGCCGACTCTTAAATGGACTAGCGGGGAGGTCGGCTAGGGAGCAGTTCTTC.

This chain joins TRBV4-1 and TRBJ2-7; D possibly corresponds to TRBD2 (6 bases). Germline loops: CDR1 MGHRA, CDR2 YSYEKL. Trimming stripped 0 bases from V and 2 bases from J, with 11 bases between. The CDR3 has 15 amino acids. The CDR3 nucleotides read TGCGCCAGCAGCCAAGATGGGACTCCCGCCTACGAGCAGTACTTC. It encodes CASSQDGTPAYEQYF.

The rearrangement joins TRBV20-1 to TRBJ2-5; TRBD1 matches at 7 bases. The CDR3 loop spans 14 amino acids. V lost 6 bases to trimming and J lost 0 bases; unmatched junction nucleotides: 7. Germline loops: CDR1 DFQATT, CDR2 SNEGSKA (reference sequence). The CDR3 loop is CSANRGPDQETQYF. CDR3 nucleotide sequence: TGCAGTGCAAACAGGGGCCCCGACCAAGAGACCCAGTACTTC.

The chain recombines TRBV19 with TRBJ2-1; tentatively, D is TRBD1 (5 bases). Germline V gene data show CDR1 as LNHDA and CDR2 as SQIVND (reference sequence). This CDR3 has 15 residues. Trimming took off 3 bases at V and 0 bases at J, with 9 bases between the two ends. CDR3 in amino acids: CASSIRTSSYNEQFF. In nucleotides, the CDR3 is TGTGCCAGTAGTATCAGGACAAGCTCCTACAATGAGCAGTTCTTC.